Described below is a single TCR beta chain sequence and its context. Its target is unknown. In the PCR, 60 Vbeta and 13 Jbeta primers were used. Profiled with immunoSEQ multiplex PCR; TCRdb holds only in-frame clones, not every one. The sample consists of approximately 190,000 clones, about 81% of them appearing once. This record comes from a study of cytomegalovirus exposure and HLA in healthy donors. General study findings and limits: The study flagged roughly 160 TCR beta chains as cytomegalovirus-associated. Researchers reported in a later analysis that common viral pathogens appeared linked to several top clusters.

V trimming: 2 bases; J trimming: 5 bases; junction bases outside the gene matches: 5. CDR1 and CDR2 from the germline V gene are KGHSH and LQKENI. The CDR3 sequence is 15 residues long. The chain couples TRBV18 to TRBJ2-2; TRBD1 matches at 7 bases. The clonotype originates from a woman aged 18 to 35 in good health and CMV-seronegative. The sample taken for sequencing was PBMCs. The CDR3 reads CASSPTQGRTGELFF. The CDR3 DNA sequence: TGTGCCAGCTCACCAACACAGGGGCGGACCGGGGAGCTGTTTTTT.